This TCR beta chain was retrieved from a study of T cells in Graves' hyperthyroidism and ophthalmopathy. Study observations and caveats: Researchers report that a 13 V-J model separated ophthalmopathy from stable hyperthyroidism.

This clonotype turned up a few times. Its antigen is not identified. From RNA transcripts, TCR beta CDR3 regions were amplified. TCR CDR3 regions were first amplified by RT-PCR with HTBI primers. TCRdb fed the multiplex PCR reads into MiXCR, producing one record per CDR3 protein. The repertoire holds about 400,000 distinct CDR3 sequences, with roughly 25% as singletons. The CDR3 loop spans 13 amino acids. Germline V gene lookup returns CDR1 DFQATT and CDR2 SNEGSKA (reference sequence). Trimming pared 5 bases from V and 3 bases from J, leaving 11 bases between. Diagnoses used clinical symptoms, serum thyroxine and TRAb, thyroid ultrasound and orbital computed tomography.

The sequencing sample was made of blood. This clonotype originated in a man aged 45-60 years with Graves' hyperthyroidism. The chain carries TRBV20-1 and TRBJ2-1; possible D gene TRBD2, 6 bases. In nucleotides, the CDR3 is TGCAGTGCTGGACGGGGGAACTACAATGAGCAGTTCTTC. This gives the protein CSAGRGNYNEQFF.